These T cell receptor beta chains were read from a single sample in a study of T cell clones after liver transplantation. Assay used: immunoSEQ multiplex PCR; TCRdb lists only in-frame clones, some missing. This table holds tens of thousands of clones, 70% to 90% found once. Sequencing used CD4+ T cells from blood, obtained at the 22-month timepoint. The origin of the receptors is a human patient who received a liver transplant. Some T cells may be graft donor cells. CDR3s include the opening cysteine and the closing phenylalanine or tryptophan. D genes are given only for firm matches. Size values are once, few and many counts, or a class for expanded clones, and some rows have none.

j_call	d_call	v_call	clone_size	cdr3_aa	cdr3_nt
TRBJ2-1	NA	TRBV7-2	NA	CASSSSSYYNEQFF	TGTGCCAGCAGCTCAAGTTCGTACTACAATGAGCAGTTCTTC
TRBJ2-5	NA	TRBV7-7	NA	CASSLGGDFKETQYF	TGTGCTAGCAGCTTAGGAGGGGACTTTAAAGAGACCCAGTACTTC
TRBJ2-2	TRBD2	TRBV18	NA	CASSPLGRAGTGGDTGELFF	TGTGCCAGCTCACCACTCGGAAGGGCCGGGACGGGAGGCGACACCGGGGAGCTGTTTTTT
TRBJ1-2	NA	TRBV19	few	CASSRAGTGPGDGYTF	TGTGCCAGTAGTAGGGCAGGTACGGGGCCGGGAGACGGCTACACCTTC
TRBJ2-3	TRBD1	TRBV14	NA	CASSPLGRQGSTDTQYF	TGTGCCAGCAGCCCGCTGGGGCGACAGGGGAGCACAGATACGCAGTATTTT
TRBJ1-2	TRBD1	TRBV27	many	CASRGGTGYYGYTF	TGTGCCAGCAGAGGGGGGACAGGCTACTATGGCTACACCTTC
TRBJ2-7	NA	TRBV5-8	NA	CASSRGYEQYF	TGTGCCAGCAGCAGAGGGTACGAGCAGTACTTC
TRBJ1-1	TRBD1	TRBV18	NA	CASSPSADRRNTEAFF	TGTGCCAGCTCACCGTCTGCGGACAGGAGGAACACTGAAGCTTTCTTT
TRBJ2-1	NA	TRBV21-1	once	CASSKSRDSGFF	TGTGCCAGCAGCAAAAGCCGGGACAGCGGGTTCTTC
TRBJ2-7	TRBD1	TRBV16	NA	CASSRDRYYEQYF	TGTGCCAGCAGCAGGGACAGATACTACGAGCAGTACTTC
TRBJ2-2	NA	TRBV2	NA	CASSPRGPNTGELFF	TGTGCCAGCAGTCCACGGGGACCCAACACCGGGGAGCTGTTTTTT
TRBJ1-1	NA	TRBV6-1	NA	CASSVTVLGEAFF	TGTGCCAGCAGTGTTACAGTACTTGGTGAAGCTTTCTTT
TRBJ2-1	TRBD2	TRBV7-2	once	CASSLWTSGGNEQFF	TGTGCCAGCAGCCTATGGACTAGCGGGGGGAATGAGCAGTTCTTC
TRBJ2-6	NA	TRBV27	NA	CASSRRGGGSGANVLTF	TGTGCCAGCAGCCGCCGGGGTGGGGGCTCCGGGGCCAACGTCCTGACTTTC
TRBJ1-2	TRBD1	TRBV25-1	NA	CASSEGPRDRDGYTF	TGTGCCAGCAGTGAAGGCCCCCGGGACAGGGACGGCTACACCTTC
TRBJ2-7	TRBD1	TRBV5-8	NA	CASSLEQGKDEQYF	TGTGCCAGCAGCTTGGAACAGGGGAAGGACGAGCAGTACTTC
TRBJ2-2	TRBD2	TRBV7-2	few	CASSPGGRFTGELFF	TGTGCCAGCAGCCCGGGAGGACGGTTCACCGGGGAGCTGTTTTTT
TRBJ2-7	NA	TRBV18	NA	CASSQSSDEQYF	TGTGCCAGCTCACAGTCCTCTGACGAGCAGTACTTC
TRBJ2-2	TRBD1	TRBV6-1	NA	CASSEQQGVGELFF	TGTGCCAGCAGTGAGCAACAGGGGGTCGGGGAGCTGTTTTTT
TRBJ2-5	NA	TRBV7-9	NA	CASARTPTETQYF	TGTGCCAGCGCGCGGACACCGACCGAGACCCAGTACTTC
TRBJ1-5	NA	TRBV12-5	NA	CASGPSGGGSNQPQHF	TGTGCTAGTGGTCCCTCGGGAGGGGGTAGCAATCAGCCCCAGCATTTT
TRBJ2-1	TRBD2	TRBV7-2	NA	CASGTSGSYNEQFF	TGTGCCAGCGGAACTAGCGGGAGCTACAATGAGCAGTTCTTC
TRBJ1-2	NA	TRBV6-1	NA	CASTLTNGPGGYTF	TGTGCCAGCACCCTAACCAACGGACCGGGCGGCTACACCTTC
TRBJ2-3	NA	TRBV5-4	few	CASSPVSASGTDTQYF	TGTGCCAGCAGCCCCGTGAGTGCGTCGGGCACAGATACGCAGTATTTT
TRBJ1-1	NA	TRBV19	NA	CASSINGETEAFF	TGTGCCAGTAGTATTAATGGGGAAACTGAAGCTTTCTTT
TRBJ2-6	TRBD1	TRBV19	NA	CASRDRILAGANVLTF	TGTGCCAGCCGGGACAGAATACTTGCTGGGGCCAACGTCCTGACTTTC
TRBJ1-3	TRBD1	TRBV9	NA	CASSPHRGRTGNTIYF	TGTGCCAGCAGCCCCCACAGGGGAAGGACTGGAAACACCATATATTTT
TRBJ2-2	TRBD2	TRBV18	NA	CASSRITAGGGTGELFF	TGTGCCAGCTCACGAATTACAGCGGGAGGTGGCACCGGGGAGCTGTTTTTT
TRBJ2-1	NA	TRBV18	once	CASSPRRGGDNEQFF	TGTGCCAGCTCACCCCGTCGAGGCGGCGACAATGAGCAGTTCTTC